The rows below give T cell receptor beta chains drawn from one sample of a study of blood T cells in healthy people across ages. TCRdb redid the calling of the 5' RACE reads with MiXCR, one entry per CDR3 protein. Here the sample spans about 1 million distinct CDR3 sequences, more than 35% being singletons. Sequencing input: blood. These receptors were collected from a woman aged 60-75 years in good health. CDR3s include the opening cysteine and the closing phenylalanine or tryptophan. The D gene is left open where the match is weak. Clone size is stated in some rows and not others, as once, few, many or a class when expanded.

TGTGCCAGCAGCTTAGCGTGGCAGGGCGCCAAAAACATTCAGTACTTC	CASSLAWQGAKNIQYF	TRBJ2-4	TRBV7-8	NA	NA
TGTGCCAGCAGTGAACAGGGCCGCACAGATACGCAGTATTTT	CASSEQGRTDTQYF	TRBJ2-3	TRBV6-1	NA	few
TGCAGTGCTAGCGAGGGTAGCGGCGGAGAGACCCAGTACTTC	CSASEGSGGETQYF	TRBJ2-5	TRBV20-1	NA	few
TGTGCCATCAGGGAACAGGGAGGGCAGTTCTTC	CAIREQGGQFF	TRBJ2-1	TRBV10-3	NA	few
TGTGCCAGCAGTACGACAGGGGGCTACAATGAGCAGTTCTTC	CASSTTGGYNEQFF	TRBJ2-1	TRBV27	TRBD1	few
TGTGCCAGCACAGGATATTCCTACGAGCAGTACTTC	CASTGYSYEQYF	TRBJ2-7	TRBV6-5	NA	few
TGTGCCAGCAGCCTCCCCGCTAGCGGGGCCCTCACAGATACGCAGTATTTT	CASSLPASGALTDTQYF	TRBJ2-3	TRBV7-9	TRBD2	NA
TGTGCCAGCAGCTTATACAGGATAAACACAGATACGCAGTATTTT	CASSLYRINTDTQYF	TRBJ2-3	TRBV13	NA	few
TGTGCCAGCAGCGGGTTCAGGGGTAACGAGCAGTACTTC	CASSGFRGNEQYF	TRBJ2-7	TRBV9	NA	few
TGTGCCAGCAGCTTGGGTCAGGGAGGGACCCAGTACTTC	CASSLGQGGTQYF	TRBJ2-5	TRBV7-2	NA	NA
TGTGCCAGCAGCACTCCTACTAGCGGGAGGAACAATGAGCAGTTCTTC	CASSTPTSGRNNEQFF	TRBJ2-1	TRBV6-2/TRBV6-3	TRBD2	NA
TGCGCCAGCAGCTTGGGGGTAGCGGGAAGCTCCTACGAGCAGTACTTC	CASSLGVAGSSYEQYF	TRBJ2-7	TRBV5-1	TRBD2	NA
TGTGCCAGCAGTGGGACAGGGACCTACGAGCAGTACTTC	CASSGTGTYEQYF	TRBJ2-7	TRBV25-1	TRBD1	few
TGCAGTGCTAGAACCACTCCTTCCTACGAGCAGTACTTC	CSARTTPSYEQYF	TRBJ2-7	TRBV20-1	NA	NA
TGTGCCAGCAGGGGGAGCGGGAGACGAGGAGGCGAGCAGTACTTC	CASRGSGRRGGEQYF	TRBJ2-7	TRBV27	TRBD2	NA
TGTGCCAGTAGTAGGGCCTTGGAAAGTTTCCTATCGGGCTACACCTTC	CASSRALESFLSGYTF	TRBJ1-2	TRBV19	NA	NA
TGTGCCAGCAGACGGGACCGATCGAACACCGGGGAGCTGTTTTTT	CASRRDRSNTGELFF	TRBJ2-2	TRBV7-2	NA	NA
TGCGCCAGCAGCCCAGCTCCAGCGGGAGGATCCTACAATGAGCAGTTCTTC	CASSPAPAGGSYNEQFF	TRBJ2-1	TRBV5-1	TRBD2	NA
TGTGCCAGCAGTTACGGGCAGCATCAGCCCCAGCATTTT	CASSYGQHQPQHF	TRBJ1-5	TRBV6-5	NA	few
TGTGCCAGCAGTTACTCAAACATGGACAGCGACTATTCTTTTTCGGAACTGTTTTTT	CASSYSNMDSDYSFSELFF	TRBJ1-4	TRBV6-2/TRBV6-3	NA	NA
TGTGCCAGCAGCCAGAGAGGGGAGTCTAGCGGGAGATTCTACAATGAGCAGTTCTTC	CASSQRGESSGRFYNEQFF	TRBJ2-1	TRBV5-6	TRBD2	NA
TGTGCCAGCAGTTTCGCGAATAGCGACCACGAGCAGTACTTC	CASSFANSDHEQYF	TRBJ2-7	TRBV12-3/TRBV12-4	NA	NA
TGTGCCACCAGTCAGTCAGGGACAGCCCAAGAGACCCAGTACTTC	CATSQSGTAQETQYF	TRBJ2-5	TRBV24-1	TRBD1	NA
TGTGCCAGCAGTTTAGAAACAGGGTACGACATTCAGTACTTC	CASSLETGYDIQYF	TRBJ2-4	TRBV12-3/TRBV12-4	NA	NA
TGTGCCAGCAGTTTTTCAGGGAACACTGAAGCTTTCTTT	CASSFSGNTEAFF	TRBJ1-1	TRBV27	NA	many
TGTGCCAGCAGCTTAGTTCCAGCGGGAGTCCCCGGCCACACCGGGGAGCTGTTTTTT	CASSLVPAGVPGHTGELFF	TRBJ2-2	TRBV7-2	TRBD2	NA
TGCGCCAGCAGCCACGGGACAGGGGGAACCGGGGAGCTGTTTTTT	CASSHGTGGTGELFF	TRBJ2-2	TRBV5-1	TRBD1	NA
TGCAGTGGAAGGGCTAGCGGGAGGTATACGCAGTATTTT	CSGRASGRYTQYF	TRBJ2-3	TRBV20-1	TRBD2	few
TGCGCCAGCAGCCAAGTGCCGGGACAGGGGACCAATGAGCAGTACTTC	CASSQVPGQGTNEQYF	TRBJ2-5	TRBV4-1	TRBD1	NA
TGTGCCAGCAGTGAAGTGGGTAGAGCTGATACGCAGTATTTT	CASSEVGRADTQYF	TRBJ2-3	TRBV2	NA	few
TGTGCCAGCAGGCCTTTGGGGGAGGAGACCCGGTACTTC	CASRPLGEETRYF	TRBJ2-5	TRBV14	NA	NA
TGCGCCAGCAGCTCACAGGGATATGGGGCCAACGTCCCGACTTTC	CASSSQGYGANVPTF	TRBJ2-6	TRBV5-1	NA	once
TGTGCCAGCAGACCTTGGACCCCCCTACCATACAATGAGCAGTACTTC	CASRPWTPLPYNEQYF	TRBJ2-7	TRBV7-2	NA	NA
TGTGCCAGTGGAGCGGGAGGCTACGAGCAGTACTTC	CASGAGGYEQYF	TRBJ2-7	TRBV28	TRBD2	once
TGCAGTGCAGAGTCTAGCGGACGATCCTACGAGCAGTACTTC	CSAESSGRSYEQYF	TRBJ2-7	TRBV20-1	TRBD2	many
TGTGCCAGCAGGCTATGGGGTCTAGCCAAAAACATTCAGTACTTC	CASRLWGLAKNIQYF	TRBJ2-4	TRBV11-2	NA	few
TGCAGTGTAACCCTAGTTCCCCACGGCCTATACGAGCAGTACTTC	CSVTLVPHGLYEQYF	TRBJ2-7	TRBV20-1	NA	NA
TGCGCCAGCAGCACCACATCTAGCGGTATAGTCACAGATACGCAGTATTTT	CASSTTSSGIVTDTQYF	TRBJ2-3	TRBV5-1	TRBD2	NA
TGTGCCAGCAGCCCCCTTATGGGACTAGCGGAACCCCGGGAAAACATTCAGTACTTC	CASSPLMGLAEPRENIQYF	TRBJ2-4	TRBV4-2	TRBD2	NA
TGTGCCAGCTCACATTCCCCCTACAATGAGCAGTTCTTC	CASSHSPYNEQFF	TRBJ2-1	TRBV18	NA	NA
TGTGCCAGCAGCTTAGTTTCTAGTTTCCCCTACGAGCAGTACTTC	CASSLVSSFPYEQYF	TRBJ2-7	TRBV7-6	NA	once
TGTGCCAGCTCACCAATCGTGAGGACAAGCTACAATGAGCAGTTCTTC	CASSPIVRTSYNEQFF	TRBJ2-1	TRBV18	NA	NA
TGTGCCAGCAGCCGAAGGGATGTTGAGGAAAAACTGTTTTTT	CASSRRDVEEKLFF	TRBJ1-4	TRBV6-1	NA	NA
TGTGCCAGCAGTTTGGTAGTCGGGAGGCCCACAGATACGCAGTATTTT	CASSLVVGRPTDTQYF	TRBJ2-3	TRBV27	TRBD2	NA
TGCAGTGCGTCAGAAGGGGGTCGAGGGGATGAGCAGTTCTTC	CSASEGGRGDEQFF	TRBJ2-1	TRBV20-1	NA	few
TGTGCCAGCAGCTTAGTTGGCGGGACTAGCGCCACAGATACGCAGTATTTT	CASSLVGGTSATDTQYF	TRBJ2-3	TRBV11-2	TRBD2	few
TGTGCCAGCAGCCGAGGAGGACTAGCCTTAAGCACAGATACGCAGTATTTT	CASSRGGLALSTDTQYF	TRBJ2-3	TRBV3-1	TRBD2	NA
TGTGCCAGCAGTCCGACAGAAGACGAGCAGTACTTC	CASSPTEDEQYF	TRBJ2-7	TRBV3-1	NA	NA
TGTGCCAGCAGCTTACTACCTAAAAGCACAGATACGCAGTATTTT	CASSLLPKSTDTQYF	TRBJ2-3	TRBV7-2	NA	many
TGTGCCACCAGCAGAGATAGACGGAACACTGAAGCTTTCTTT	CATSRDRRNTEAFF	TRBJ1-1	TRBV15	NA	NA
TGTGCCAGCAGTTCTTCTTTGGTGGGCGCCGAGAAACTGTTTTTT	CASSSSLVGAEKLFF	TRBJ1-4	TRBV27	NA	NA
TGTGCCAGCAGCCAACCCTCTACAGGGCGGGAGACCCAGTACTTC	CASSQPSTGRETQYF	TRBJ2-5	TRBV3-1	NA	few
TGCAGTGCCAAGACTAGCGGAATCCTCTACAATGAGCAGTACTTC	CSAKTSGILYNEQYF	TRBJ2-7	TRBV20-1	TRBD2	NA
TGCAGTGCCAGACGACAGAACACCGGGGAGCTGTTTTTT	CSARRQNTGELFF	TRBJ2-2	TRBV20-1	NA	NA
TGTGCTAGTGGCCTCGGACCCCGGGACACAGCTAACTATGGCTACACCTTC	CASGLGPRDTANYGYTF	TRBJ1-2	TRBV12-5	NA	few
TGCAGTGCTGACCGGGACCCAAGGGAGCAGTACTTC	CSADRDPREQYF	TRBJ2-7	TRBV20-1	NA	once